Detailed here is one T cell receptor beta chain. This record belongs to a study of OX40 agonist ivuxolimab in advanced cancers. CDR3 length: 16 residues. Germline CDR1 reads MNHEY; CDR2 reads SMNVEV (reference sequence). V was shortened by 2 bases and J by 3 bases, with 17 bases between the two germline ends. Sequencing used immunoSEQ multiplex PCR; TCRdb keeps in-frame clones, though not all of them. There are approximately 70,000 clones in the sample; 83% occur only once, and under 1.5% lies in the top ten. The sequence was collected from an adult with an advanced solid tumor such as melanoma, head and neck, liver or kidney cancer. This chain connects TRBV27 to TRBJ2-7; D possibly corresponds to TRBD1 (5 bases). The source was CD4+ or CD8+ T cells sorted from blood, collected in a trial of the OX40 agonist ivuxolimab. The CDR3 DNA reads as TGTGCCAGCAGTTTACCCTTCAACCCCCAGGGCTACGAGCAGTACTTC. Residues: CASSLPFNPQGYEQYF.